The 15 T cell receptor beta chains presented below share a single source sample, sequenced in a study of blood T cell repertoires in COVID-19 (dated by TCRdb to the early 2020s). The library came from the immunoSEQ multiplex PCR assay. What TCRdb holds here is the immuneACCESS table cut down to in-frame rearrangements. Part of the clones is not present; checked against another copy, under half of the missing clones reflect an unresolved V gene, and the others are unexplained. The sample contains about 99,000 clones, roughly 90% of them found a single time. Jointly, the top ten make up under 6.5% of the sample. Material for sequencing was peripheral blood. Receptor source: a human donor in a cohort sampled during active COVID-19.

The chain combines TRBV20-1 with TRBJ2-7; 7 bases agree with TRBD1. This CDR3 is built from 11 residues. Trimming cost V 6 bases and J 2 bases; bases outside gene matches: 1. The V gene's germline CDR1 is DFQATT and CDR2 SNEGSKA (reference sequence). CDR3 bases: TGCAGTGCCGACAGGGCCTACGAGCAGTACTTC. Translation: CSADRAYEQYF.

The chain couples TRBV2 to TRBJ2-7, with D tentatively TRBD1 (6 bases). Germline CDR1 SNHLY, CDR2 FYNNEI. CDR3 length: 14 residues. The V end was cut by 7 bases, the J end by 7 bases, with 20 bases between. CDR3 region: CASTPQGYFGEQYF. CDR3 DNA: TGTGCCAGCACCCCACAGGGTTATTTCGGGGAGCAGTACTTC.

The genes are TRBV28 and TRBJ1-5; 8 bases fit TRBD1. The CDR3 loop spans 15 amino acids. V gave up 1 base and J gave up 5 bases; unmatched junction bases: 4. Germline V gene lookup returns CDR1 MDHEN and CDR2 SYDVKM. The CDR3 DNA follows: TGTGCCAGCAGTTTATTGCAGGGGGCACATCAGCCCCAGCATTTT. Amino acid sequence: CASSLLQGAHQPQHF.

The CDR3 reads CASSIKGGGVYEQYF. The DNA for the CDR3 is TGTGCCAGTAGTATAAAGGGAGGGGGAGTCTACGAGCAGTACTTC. The chain uses TRBV19 and TRBJ2-7, with D possibly TRBD2 on 7 matching bases. V was trimmed by 2 bases and J by 3 bases, leaving 14 bases between them. In germline, CDR1 is LNHDA, CDR2 SQIVND (reference sequence). This CDR3 is built from 15 residues.

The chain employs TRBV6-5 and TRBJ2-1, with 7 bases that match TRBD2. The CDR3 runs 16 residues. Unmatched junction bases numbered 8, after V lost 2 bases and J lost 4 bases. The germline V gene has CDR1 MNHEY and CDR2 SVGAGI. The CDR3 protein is CASSYLADTSYNEQFF. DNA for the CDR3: TGTGCCAGCAGTTACCTAGCGGACACCTCTTACAATGAGCAGTTCTTC.

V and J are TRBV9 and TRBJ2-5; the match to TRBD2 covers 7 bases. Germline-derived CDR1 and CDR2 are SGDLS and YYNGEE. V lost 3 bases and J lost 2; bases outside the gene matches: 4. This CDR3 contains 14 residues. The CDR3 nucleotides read TGTGCCAGCAGCGGAAGCGGGGTACAAGAGACCCAGTACTTC. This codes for CASSGSGVQETQYF.

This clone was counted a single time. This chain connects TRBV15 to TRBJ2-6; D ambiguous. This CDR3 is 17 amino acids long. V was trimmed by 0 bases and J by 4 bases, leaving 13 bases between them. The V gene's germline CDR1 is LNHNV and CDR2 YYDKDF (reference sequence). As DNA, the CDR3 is TGTGCCACCAGCAGAGATCAGGCAGGCCTCGGGGCCAACGTCCTGACTTTC. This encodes CATSRDQAGLGANVLTF.

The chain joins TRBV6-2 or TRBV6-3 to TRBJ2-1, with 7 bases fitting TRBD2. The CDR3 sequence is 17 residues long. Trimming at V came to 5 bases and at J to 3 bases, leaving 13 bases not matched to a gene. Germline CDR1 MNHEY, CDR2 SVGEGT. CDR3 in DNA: TGTGCCAGCAGTCCGTTCCCTAGGGAGGGCAACTACAATGAGCAGTTCTTC. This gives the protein CASSPFPREGNYNEQFF.

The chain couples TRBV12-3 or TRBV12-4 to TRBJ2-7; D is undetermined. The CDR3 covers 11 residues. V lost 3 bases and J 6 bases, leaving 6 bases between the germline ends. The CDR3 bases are TGTGCCAGCAGTTTTAGTGTCGAGCAGTACTTC. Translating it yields CASSFSVEQYF.

The CDR3 DNA sequence: TGTGCCAGCAGTCTGACAGGGGCCTACGAGCAGTACTTC. This translates into CASSLTGAYEQYF. V and J are TRBV6-2 or TRBV6-3 and TRBJ2-7; 8 bases line up with TRBD1. This CDR3 comprises 13 residues. Germline CDR1 reads MNHEY; CDR2 reads SVGEGT. The V gene end was trimmed by 5 bases and the J gene end by 2 bases; junction bases not matched to a gene: 2.

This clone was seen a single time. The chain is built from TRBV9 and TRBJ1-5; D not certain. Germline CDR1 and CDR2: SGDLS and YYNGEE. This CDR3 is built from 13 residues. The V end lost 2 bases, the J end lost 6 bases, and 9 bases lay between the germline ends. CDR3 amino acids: CASSVSGSQPQHF. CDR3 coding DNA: TGTGCCAGCAGCGTGTCCGGGAGTCAGCCCCAGCATTTT.

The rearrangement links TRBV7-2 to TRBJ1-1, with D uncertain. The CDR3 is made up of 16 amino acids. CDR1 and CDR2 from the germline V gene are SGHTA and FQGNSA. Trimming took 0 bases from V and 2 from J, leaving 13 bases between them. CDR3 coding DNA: TGTGCCAGCAGCTTAGCGCTAGGGAGGGTTAACACTGAAGCTTTCTTT. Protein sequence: CASSLALGRVNTEAFF.

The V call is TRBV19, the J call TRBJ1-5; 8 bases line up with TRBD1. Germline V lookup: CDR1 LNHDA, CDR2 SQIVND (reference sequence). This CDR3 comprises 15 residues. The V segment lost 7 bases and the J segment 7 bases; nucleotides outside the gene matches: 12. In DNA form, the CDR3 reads TGTGCCAGTAACCAGGGGGCCGGATTTAGGCAGCCCCAGCATTTT. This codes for CASNQGAGFRQPQHF.

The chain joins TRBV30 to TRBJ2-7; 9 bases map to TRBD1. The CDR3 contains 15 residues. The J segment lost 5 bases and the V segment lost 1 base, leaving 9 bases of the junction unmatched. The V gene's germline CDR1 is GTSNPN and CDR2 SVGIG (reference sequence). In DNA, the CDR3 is TGTGCCTGGAGTGACCCCGGGACAGGGATCGACGAGCAGTACTTC. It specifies CAWSDPGTGIDEQYF.

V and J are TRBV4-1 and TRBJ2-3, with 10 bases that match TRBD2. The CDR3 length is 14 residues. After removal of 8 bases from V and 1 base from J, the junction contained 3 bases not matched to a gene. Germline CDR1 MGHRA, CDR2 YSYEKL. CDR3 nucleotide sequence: TGCGCCAGCGATCTAGCGGGGGGCACAGATACGCAGTATTTT. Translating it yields CASDLAGGTDTQYF.